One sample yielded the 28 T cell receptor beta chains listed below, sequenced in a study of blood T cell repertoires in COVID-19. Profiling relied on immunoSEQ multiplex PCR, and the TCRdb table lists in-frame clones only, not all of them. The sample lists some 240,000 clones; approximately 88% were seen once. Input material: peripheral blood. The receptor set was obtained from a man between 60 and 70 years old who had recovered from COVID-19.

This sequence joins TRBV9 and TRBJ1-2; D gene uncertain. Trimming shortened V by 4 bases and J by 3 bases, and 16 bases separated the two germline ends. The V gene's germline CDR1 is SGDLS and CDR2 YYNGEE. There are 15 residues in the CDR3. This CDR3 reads CASSPEPSPDYGYTF. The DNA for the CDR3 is TGTGCCAGCAGCCCCGAGCCCTCTCCGGACTATGGCTACACCTTC.

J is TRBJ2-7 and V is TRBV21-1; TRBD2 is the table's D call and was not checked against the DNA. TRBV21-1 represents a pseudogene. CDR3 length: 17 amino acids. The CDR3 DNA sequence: TGTGCCAGCAGCCTTCCGAGACTAGCGGGAGGGCCTTACGAGCAGTACTTC. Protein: CASSLPRLAGGPYEQYF.

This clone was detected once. CDR3 in DNA: TGCGCCAGCAGCCCTGCGGTAGGATTCTACGAGCAGTACTTC. The encoded protein is CASSPAVGFYEQYF. The rearrangement uses TRBV4-3 and TRBJ2-7; D gene ambiguous. Looked up from germline, CDR1 is LGHNA and CDR2 is YSLEER. V lost 4 bases and J 3 bases, leaving 13 bases between the germline ends. The CDR3 sequence is 14 residues long.

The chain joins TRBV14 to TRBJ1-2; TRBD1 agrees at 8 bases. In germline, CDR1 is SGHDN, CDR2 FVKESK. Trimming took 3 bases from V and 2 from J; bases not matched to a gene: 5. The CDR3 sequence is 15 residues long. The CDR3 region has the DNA TGTGCCAGCAGCCAGCGACAGGGGCTCAACTATGGCTACACCTTC. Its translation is CASSQRQGLNYGYTF.

The chain's CDR3 is CTPGGPNEAFF. The CDR3 coding sequence is TGCACTCCGGGGGGGCCCAATGAAGCTTTCTTT. The J gene is TRBJ1-1, the V gene TRBV20-1, with D tentatively TRBD1 (6 bases). Germline V gives CDR1 DFQATT, CDR2 SNEGSKA (reference sequence). CDR3 length: 11 residues.

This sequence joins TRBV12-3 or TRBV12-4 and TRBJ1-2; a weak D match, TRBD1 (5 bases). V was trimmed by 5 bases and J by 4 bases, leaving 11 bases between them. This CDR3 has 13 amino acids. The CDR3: CASSLLGGYGYTF. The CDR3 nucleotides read TGTGCCAGCAGTCTACTCGGGGGCTATGGCTACACCTTC.

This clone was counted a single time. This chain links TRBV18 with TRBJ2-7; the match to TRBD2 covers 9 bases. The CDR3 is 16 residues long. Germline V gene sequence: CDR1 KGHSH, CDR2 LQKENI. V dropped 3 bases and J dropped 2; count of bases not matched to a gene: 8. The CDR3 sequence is CASSPGPGLATYEQYF. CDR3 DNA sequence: TGTGCCAGCTCACCGGGGCCGGGACTAGCAACCTACGAGCAGTACTTC.

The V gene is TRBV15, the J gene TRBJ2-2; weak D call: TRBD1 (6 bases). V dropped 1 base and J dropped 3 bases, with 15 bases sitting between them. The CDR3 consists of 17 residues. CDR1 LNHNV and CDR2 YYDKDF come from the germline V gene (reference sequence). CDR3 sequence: CATSRVGGKGDTGELFF. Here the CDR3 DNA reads TGTGCCACCAGCAGAGTTGGGGGCAAAGGCGACACCGGGGAGCTGTTTTTT.

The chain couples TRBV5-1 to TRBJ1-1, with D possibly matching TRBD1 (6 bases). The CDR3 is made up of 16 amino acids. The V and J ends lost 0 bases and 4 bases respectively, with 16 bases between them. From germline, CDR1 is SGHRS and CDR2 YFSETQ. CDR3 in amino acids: CASSLAGGGEGTEAFF. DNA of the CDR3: TGCGCCAGCAGCTTGGCCGGGGGGGGCGAGGGCACTGAAGCTTTCTTT. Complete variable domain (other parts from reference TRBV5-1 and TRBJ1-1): KAGVTQTPRYLIKTRGQQVTLSCSPISGHRSVSWYQQTPGQGLQFLFEYFSETQRNKGNFPGRFSGRQFSNSRSEMNVSTLELGDSALYLCASSLAGGGEGTEAFFGQGTRLTVV.

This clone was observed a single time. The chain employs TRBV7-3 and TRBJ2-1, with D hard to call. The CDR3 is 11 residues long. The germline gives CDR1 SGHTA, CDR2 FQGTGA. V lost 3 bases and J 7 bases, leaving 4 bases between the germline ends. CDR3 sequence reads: CASSFSNEQFF. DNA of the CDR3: TGTGCCAGCAGCTTCAGTAATGAGCAGTTCTTC.

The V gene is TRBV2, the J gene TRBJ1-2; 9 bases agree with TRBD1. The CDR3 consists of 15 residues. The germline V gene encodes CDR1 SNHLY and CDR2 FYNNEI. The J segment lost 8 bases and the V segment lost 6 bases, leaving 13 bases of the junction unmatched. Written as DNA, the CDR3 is TGTGCCAGCAGCCGGGACAGGGCATCCTTTGAGGGCTACACCTTC. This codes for CASSRDRASFEGYTF. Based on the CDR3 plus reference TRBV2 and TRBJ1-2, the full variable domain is EPEVTQTPSHQVTQMGQEVILRCVPISNHLYFYWYRQILGQKVEFLVSFYNNEISEKSEIFDDQFSVERPDGSNFTLKIRSTKLEDSAMYFCASSRDRASFEGYTFGSGTRLTVV.

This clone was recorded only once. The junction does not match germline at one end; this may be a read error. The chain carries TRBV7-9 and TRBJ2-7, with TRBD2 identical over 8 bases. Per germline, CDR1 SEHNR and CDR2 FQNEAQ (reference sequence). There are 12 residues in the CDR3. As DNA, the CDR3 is TGTGCCAGCAGCCCGGGCGGAGCGGGAGCGGACTTC. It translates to CASSPGGAGADF.

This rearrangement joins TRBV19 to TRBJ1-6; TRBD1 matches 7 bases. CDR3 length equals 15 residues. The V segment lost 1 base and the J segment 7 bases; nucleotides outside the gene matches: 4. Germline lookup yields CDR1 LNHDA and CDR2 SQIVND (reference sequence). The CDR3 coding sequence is TGTGCCAGTAGTATAGCAAGGGGGCGAAATTCACCCCTCCACTTT. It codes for CASSIARGRNSPLHF.

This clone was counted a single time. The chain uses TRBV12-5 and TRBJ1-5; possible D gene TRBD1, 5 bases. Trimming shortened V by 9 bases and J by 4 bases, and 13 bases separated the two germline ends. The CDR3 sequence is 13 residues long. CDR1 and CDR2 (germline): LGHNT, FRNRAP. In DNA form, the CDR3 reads TGTGCTAGCGGGCGGGGCGCAAATCAGCCCCAGCATTTT. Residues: CASGRGANQPQHF.

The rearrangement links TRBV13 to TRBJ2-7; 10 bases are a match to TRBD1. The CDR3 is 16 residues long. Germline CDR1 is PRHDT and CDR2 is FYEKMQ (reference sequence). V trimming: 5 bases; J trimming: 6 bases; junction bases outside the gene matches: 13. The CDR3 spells CASSRTAGTGVREQYF. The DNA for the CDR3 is TGTGCCAGCAGCAGAACGGCAGGGACAGGGGTCCGCGAGCAGTACTTC. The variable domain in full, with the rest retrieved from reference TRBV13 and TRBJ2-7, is AAGVIQSPRHLIKEKRETATLKCYPIPRHDTVYWYQQGPGQDPQFLISFYEKMQSDKGSIPDRFSAQQFSDYHSELNMSSLELGDSALYFCASSRTAGTGVREQYFGPGTRLTVT.

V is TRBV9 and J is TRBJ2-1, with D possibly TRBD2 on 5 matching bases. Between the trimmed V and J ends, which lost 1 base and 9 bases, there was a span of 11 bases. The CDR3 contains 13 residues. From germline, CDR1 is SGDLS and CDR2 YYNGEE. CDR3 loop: CASSVTGFSEQFF. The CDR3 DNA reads TGTGCCAGCAGCGTAACGGGGTTCAGTGAGCAGTTCTTC.

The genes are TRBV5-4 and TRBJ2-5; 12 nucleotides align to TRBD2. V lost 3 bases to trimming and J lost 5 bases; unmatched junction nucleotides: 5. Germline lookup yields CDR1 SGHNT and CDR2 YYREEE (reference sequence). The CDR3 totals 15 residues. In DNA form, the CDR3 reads TGTGCCAGCAGCTCGATGACTAGCGGGAGCGAGACCCAGTACTTC. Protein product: CASSSMTSGSETQYF.

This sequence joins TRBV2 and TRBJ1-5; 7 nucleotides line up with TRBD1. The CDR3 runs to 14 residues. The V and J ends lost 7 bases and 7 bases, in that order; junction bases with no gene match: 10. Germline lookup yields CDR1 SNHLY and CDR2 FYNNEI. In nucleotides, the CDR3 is TGTGCCAGCATCCTGGACAGGACGCAACAGCCCCAGCATTTT. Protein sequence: CASILDRTQQPQHF.

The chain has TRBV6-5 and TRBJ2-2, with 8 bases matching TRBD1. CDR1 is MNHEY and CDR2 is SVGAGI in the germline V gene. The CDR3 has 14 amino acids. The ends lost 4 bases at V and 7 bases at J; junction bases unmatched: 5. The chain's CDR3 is CASSWGQDGGELFF. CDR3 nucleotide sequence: TGTGCCAGCAGTTGGGGACAGGATGGCGGGGAGCTGTTTTTT.

The CDR3: CASSSRQGLGNTIYF. The CDR3 nucleotides are TGTGCCAGCAGTTCTCGACAGGGATTAGGAAACACCATATATTTT. V is TRBV6-6 and J is TRBJ1-3; 7 bases match TRBD1. Germline V gene lookup returns CDR1 MNHNY and CDR2 SVGAGI (reference sequence). V shed 4 bases, J shed 4 bases, and the junction held 7 bases outside the gene matches. This CDR3 has 15 residues.

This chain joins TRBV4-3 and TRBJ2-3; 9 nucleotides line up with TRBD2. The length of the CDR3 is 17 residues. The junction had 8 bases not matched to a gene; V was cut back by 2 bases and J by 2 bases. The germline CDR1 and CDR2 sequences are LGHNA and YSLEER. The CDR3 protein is CASSQSLGLANTDTQYF. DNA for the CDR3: TGCGCCAGCAGCCAATCCCTAGGACTAGCGAACACAGATACGCAGTATTTT.

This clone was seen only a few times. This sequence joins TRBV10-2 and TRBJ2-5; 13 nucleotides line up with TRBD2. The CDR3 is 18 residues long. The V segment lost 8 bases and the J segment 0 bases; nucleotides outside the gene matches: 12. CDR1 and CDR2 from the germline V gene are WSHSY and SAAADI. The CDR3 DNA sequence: TGCGCCAGCGTGGCCCGACTAGCGGGAGGTCCGTACCAAGAGACCCAGTACTTC. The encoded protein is CASVARLAGGPYQETQYF.

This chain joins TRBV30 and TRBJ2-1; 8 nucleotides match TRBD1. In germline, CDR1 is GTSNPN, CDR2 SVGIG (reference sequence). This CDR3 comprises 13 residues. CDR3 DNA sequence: TGTGTCTCCTCCGGGGACAGGAGCAATGAGCAGTTCTTC. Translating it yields CVSSGDRSNEQFF.

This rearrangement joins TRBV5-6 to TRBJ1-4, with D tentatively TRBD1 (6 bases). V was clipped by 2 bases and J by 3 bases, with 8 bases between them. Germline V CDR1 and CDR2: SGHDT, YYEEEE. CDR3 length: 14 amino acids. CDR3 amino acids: CASSLPGANEKLFF. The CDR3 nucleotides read TGTGCCAGCAGCTTACCAGGGGCTAATGAAAAACTGTTTTTT.

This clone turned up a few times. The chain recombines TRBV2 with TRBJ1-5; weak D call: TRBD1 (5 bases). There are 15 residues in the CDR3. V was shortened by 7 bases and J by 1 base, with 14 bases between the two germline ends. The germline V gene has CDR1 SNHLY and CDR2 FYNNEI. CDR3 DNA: TGTGCCAGCACCCTACTCAGACAGAGCAATCAGCCCCAGCATTTT. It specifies CASTLLRQSNQPQHF.

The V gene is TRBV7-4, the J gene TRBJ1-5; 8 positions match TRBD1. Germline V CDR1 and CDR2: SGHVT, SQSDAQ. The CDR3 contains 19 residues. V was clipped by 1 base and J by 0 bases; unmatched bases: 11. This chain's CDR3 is CASSLVGRGPSYSNQPQHF. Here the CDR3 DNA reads TGTGCCAGCAGCTTAGTGGGCAGGGGGCCTAGTTATAGCAATCAGCCCCAGCATTTT.

The CDR3: CAWSVRVTDTQYF. CDR3 DNA: TGTGCCTGGAGTGTACGAGTAACAGATACGCAGTATTTT. V is TRBV30 and J is TRBJ2-3; D not resolved. Germline CDR1 and CDR2: GTSNPN and SVGIG (reference sequence). The CDR3 totals 13 residues. Trimming shortened V by 0 bases and J by 3 bases, and 7 bases separated the two germline ends.

The CDR3 region is CASSQGRGGQLKTDTQYF. CDR3 in DNA: TGTGCCAGCAGCCAGGGGCGGGGGGGCCAGTTAAAAACAGATACGCAGTATTTT. The V and J genes are TRBV9 and TRBJ2-3; 9 nucleotides line up with TRBD2. The CDR3 runs 18 residues. V trimming: 4 bases; J trimming: 3 bases; junction bases outside the gene matches: 15. Germline V gene data show CDR1 as SGDLS and CDR2 as YYNGEE.